These T cell receptor beta chains were read from a single sample in a study of STAT3 mutations in large granular lymphocyte leukemia. Sequencing used immunoSEQ multiplex PCR; TCRdb keeps in-frame clones, though not all of them. The sample lists 9,500 to 13,000 clones; roughly 55% were seen once. Sequences were obtained from peripheral blood mononuclear cells. All receptors come from a boy between 10 and 17 years old with T-cell large granular lymphocyte leukemia. Some clones in this sample may be carry-over from other donors' samples. Each CDR3 is given with its conserved first and last residue. The D gene is left open where the match is weak. Clone size, where shown, is once, few, many, or a class for clones that have expanded.

CDR3 protein,CDR3 DNA,D gene,clone size,V gene,J gene
CASSPQGQGYQPQHF,TGTGCCAGCTCACCACAAGGACAGGGGTACCAGCCCCAGCATTTT,TRBD1,few,TRBV18,TRBJ1-5
CAWSVRGTQYF,TGTGCCTGGAGTGTAAGGGGGACCCAGTACTTC,-,-,TRBV30,TRBJ2-5
CASSVVRDNEQFF,TGTGCCAGCAGTGTCGTGAGAGACAATGAGCAGTTCTTC,-,few,TRBV2,TRBJ2-1
CASSPPGGAAYEQYF,TGTGCCAGCTCACCACCGGGCGGGGCGGCCTACGAGCAGTACTTC,-,few,TRBV18,TRBJ2-7
CASSTSTRETQYF,TGTGCCAGCAGCACCTCTACCAGGGAGACCCAGTACTTC,-,-,TRBV6-5,TRBJ2-5